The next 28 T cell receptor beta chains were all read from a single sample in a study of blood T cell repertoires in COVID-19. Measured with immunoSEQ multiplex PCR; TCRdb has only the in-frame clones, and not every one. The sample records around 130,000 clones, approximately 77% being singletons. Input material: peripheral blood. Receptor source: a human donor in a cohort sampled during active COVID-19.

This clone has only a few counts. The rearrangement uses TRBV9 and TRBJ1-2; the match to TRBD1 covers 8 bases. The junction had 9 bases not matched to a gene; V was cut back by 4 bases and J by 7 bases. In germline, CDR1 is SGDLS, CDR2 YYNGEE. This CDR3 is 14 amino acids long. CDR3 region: CASSLGQGVPGYTF. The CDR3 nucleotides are TGTGCCAGCAGCCTCGGACAGGGCGTCCCTGGCTACACCTTC.

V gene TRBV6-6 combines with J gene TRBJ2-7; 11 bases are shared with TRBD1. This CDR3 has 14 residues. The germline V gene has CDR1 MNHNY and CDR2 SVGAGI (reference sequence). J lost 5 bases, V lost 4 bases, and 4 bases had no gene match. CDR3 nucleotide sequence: TGTGCCAGCAGTTTCGGACAGGGGGCAGACGAGCAGTACTTC. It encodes CASSFGQGADEQYF.

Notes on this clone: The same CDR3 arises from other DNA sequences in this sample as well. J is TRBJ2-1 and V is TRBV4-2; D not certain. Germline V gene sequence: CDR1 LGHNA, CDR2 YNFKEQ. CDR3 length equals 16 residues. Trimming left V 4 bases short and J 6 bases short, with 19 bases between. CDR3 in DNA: TGTGCCAGCAGCCGCCTTGTGGGCCGCGAAGTCAATGAGCAGTTCTTC. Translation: CASSRLVGREVNEQFF.

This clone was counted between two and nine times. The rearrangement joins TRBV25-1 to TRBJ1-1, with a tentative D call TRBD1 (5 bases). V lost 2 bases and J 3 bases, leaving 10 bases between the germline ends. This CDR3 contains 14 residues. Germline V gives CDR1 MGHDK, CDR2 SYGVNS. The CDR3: CASSETGGHTEAFF. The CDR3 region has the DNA TGTGCCAGCAGTGAAACCGGGGGACACACTGAAGCTTTCTTT.

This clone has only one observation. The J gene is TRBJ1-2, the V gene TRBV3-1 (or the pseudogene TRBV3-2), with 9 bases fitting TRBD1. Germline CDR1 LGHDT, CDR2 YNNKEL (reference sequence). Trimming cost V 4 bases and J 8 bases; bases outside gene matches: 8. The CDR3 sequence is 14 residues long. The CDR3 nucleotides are TGTGCCAGCAGCCGTACAGGGGGCATATCGGGCTACACCTTC. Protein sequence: CASSRTGGISGYTF.

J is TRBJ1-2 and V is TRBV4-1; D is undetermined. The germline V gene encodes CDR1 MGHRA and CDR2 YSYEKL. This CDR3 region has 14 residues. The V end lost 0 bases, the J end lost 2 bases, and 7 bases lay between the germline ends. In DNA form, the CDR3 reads TGCGCCAGCAGCCAAGAACGGGGAAACTATGGCTACACCTTC. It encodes CASSQERGNYGYTF.

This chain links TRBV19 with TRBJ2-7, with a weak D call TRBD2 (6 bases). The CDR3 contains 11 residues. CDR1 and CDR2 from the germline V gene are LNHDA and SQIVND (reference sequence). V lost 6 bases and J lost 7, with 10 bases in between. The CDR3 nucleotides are TGTGCCAGTAGACGGGAGAATGAGCAGTACTTC. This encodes CASRRENEQYF.

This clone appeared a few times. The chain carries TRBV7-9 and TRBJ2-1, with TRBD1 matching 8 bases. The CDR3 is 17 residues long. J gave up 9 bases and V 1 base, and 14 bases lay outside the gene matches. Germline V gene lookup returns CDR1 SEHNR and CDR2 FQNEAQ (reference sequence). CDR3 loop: CASSLVRDTPGGSEQFF. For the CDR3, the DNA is TGTGCCAGCAGCTTAGTTCGTGACACTCCAGGGGGCAGTGAGCAGTTCTTC. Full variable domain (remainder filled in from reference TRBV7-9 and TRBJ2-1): DTGVSQNPRHKITKRGQNVTFRCDPISEHNRLYWYRQTLGQGPEFLTYFQNEAQLEKSRLLSDRFSAERPKGSFSTLEIQRTEQGDSAMYLCASSLVRDTPGGSEQFFGPGTRLTVL.

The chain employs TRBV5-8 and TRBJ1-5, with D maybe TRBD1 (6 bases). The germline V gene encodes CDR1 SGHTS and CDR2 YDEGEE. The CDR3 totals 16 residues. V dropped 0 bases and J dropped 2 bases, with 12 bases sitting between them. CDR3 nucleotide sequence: TGTGCCAGCAGCTTGGGATCTGGGGGCCGCAATCAGCCCCAGCATTTT. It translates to CASSLGSGGRNQPQHF.

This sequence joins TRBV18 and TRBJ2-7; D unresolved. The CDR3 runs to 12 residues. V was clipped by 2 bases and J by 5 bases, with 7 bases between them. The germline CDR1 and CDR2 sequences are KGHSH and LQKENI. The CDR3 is CASSPKENEQYF. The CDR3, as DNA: TGTGCCAGCTCACCAAAGGAGAACGAGCAGTACTTC.

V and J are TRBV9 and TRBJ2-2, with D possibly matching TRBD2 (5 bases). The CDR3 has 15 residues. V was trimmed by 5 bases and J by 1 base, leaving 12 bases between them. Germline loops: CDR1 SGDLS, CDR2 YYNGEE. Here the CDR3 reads CASSLPRGNTGELFF. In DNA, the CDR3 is TGTGCCAGCAGTCTTCCCCGGGGGAACACCGGGGAGCTGTTTTTT.

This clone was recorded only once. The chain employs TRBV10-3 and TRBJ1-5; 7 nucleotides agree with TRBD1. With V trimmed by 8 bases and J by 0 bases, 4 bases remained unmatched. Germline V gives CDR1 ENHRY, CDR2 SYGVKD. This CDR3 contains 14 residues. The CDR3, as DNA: TGTGCCATCGGGGGACAGCTTAGCAATCAGCCCCAGCATTTT. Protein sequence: CAIGGQLSNQPQHF.

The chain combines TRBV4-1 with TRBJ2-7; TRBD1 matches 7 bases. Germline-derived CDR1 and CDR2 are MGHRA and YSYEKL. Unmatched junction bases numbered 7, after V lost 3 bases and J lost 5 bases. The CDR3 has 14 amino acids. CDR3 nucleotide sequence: TGCGCCAGCAGCCAGACAGGGTTGGTGGACGAGCAGTACTTC. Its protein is CASSQTGLVDEQYF.

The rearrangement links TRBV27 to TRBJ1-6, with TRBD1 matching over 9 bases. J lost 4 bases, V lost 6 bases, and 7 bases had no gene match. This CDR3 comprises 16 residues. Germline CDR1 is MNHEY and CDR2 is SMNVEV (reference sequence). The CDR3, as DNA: TGTGCCAGCAGGGCCGGGGACAGGGATTATAATTCACCCCTCCACTTT. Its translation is CASRAGDRDYNSPLHF.

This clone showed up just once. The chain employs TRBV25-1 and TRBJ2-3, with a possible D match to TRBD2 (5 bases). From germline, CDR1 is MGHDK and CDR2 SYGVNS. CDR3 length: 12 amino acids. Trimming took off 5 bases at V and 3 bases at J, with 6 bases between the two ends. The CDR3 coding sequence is TGTGCCAGCAGTCGGACTACAGATACGCAGTATTTT. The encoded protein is CASSRTTDTQYF.

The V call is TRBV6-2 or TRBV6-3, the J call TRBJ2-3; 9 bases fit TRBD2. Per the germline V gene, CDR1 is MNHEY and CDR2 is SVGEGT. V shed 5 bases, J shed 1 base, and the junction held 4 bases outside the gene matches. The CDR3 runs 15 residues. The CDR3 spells CASSPTSGRTDTQYF. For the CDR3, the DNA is TGTGCCAGCAGTCCGACTAGCGGACGCACAGATACGCAGTATTTT.

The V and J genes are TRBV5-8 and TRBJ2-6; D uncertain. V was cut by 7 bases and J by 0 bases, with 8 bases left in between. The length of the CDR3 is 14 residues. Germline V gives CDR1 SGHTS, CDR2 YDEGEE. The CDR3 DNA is TGTGCCAGCTTGGAGATCTCTGGGGCCAACGTCCTGACTTTC. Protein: CASLEISGANVLTF.

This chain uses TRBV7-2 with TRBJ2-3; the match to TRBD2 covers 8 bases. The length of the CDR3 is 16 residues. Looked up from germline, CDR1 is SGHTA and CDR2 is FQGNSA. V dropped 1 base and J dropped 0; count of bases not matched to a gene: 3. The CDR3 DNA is TGTGCCAGCAGCTTAGGCGGGGGGTCTAGCACAGATACGCAGTATTTT. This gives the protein CASSLGGGSSTDTQYF.

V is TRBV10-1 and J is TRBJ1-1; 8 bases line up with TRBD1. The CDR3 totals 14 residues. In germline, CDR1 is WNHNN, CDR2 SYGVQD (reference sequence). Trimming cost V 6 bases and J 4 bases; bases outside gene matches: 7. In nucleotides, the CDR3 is TGCGCCAGCAGCAATACAGGGGGGACCACTGAAGCTTTCTTT. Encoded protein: CASSNTGGTTEAFF.

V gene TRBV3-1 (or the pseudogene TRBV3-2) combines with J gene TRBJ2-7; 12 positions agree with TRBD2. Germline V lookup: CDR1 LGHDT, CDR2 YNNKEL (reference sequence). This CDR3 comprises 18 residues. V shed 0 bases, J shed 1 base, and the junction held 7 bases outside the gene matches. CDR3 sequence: CASSQDWTSGEISYEQYF. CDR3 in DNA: TGTGCCAGCAGCCAAGATTGGACTAGCGGGGAGATATCCTACGAGCAGTACTTC.

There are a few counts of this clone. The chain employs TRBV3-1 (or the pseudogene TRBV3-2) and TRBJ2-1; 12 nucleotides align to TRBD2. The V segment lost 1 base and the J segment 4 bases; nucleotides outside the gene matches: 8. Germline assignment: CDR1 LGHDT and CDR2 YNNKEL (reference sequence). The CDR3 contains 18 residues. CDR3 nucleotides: TGTGCCAGCAGCCAAGGGACTAGCGGGGTTTTACCTTACAATGAGCAGTTCTTC. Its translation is CASSQGTSGVLPYNEQFF.

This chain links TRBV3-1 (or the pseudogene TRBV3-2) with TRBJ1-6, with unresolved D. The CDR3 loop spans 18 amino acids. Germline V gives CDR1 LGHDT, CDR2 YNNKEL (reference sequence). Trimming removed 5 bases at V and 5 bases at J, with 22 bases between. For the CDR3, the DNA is TGTGCCAGCAGCTTCACAGCAGGCAGGAGGCTCCATAATTCACCCCTCCACTTT. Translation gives CASSFTAGRRLHNSPLHF.

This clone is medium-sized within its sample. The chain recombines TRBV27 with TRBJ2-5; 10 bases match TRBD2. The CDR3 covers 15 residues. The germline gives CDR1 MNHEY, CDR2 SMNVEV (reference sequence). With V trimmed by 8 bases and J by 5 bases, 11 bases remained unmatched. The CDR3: CASRHTSGELETQYF. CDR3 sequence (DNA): TGTGCCAGCCGCCACACTAGCGGGGAGCTCGAGACCCAGTACTTC.

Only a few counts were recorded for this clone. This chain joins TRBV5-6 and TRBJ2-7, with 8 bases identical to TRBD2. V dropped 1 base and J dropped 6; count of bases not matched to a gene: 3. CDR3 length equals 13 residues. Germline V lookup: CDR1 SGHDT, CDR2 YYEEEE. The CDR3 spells CASSLFSGIEQYF. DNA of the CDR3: TGTGCCAGCAGCTTGTTTAGCGGGATCGAGCAGTACTTC.

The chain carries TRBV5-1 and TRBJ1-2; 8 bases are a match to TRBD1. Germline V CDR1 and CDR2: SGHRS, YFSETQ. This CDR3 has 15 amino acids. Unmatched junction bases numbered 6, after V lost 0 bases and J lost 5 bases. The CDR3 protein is CASSLGQGIGYGYTF. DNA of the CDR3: TGCGCCAGCAGCTTGGGACAGGGGATCGGGTATGGCTACACCTTC.

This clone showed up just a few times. CDR3 in DNA: TGTGCCAGCAGTTCAGGGCTGAACACTGAAGCTTTCTTT. Translation: CASSSGLNTEAFF. The V and J genes are TRBV27 and TRBJ1-1, with a weak D call TRBD1 (5 bases). Germline V gene data show CDR1 as MNHEY and CDR2 as SMNVEV (reference sequence). The CDR3 has 13 residues. Between the trimmed V and J ends, which lost 4 bases and 0 bases, there was a span of 6 bases.

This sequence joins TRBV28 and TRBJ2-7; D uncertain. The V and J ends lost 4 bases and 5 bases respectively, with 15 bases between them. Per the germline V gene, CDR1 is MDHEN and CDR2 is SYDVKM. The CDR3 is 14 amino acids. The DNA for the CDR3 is TGTGCCAGCAGTTACGGGTCCCCGATCCACGAGCAGTACTTC. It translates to CASSYGSPIHEQYF.

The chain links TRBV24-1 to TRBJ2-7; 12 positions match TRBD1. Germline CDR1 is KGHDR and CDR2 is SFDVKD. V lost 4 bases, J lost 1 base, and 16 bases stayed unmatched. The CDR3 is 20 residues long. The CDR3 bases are TGTGCCACCAGTGACCTCGGGACAGGGGGCCCTAATGCTCTTTCCTACGAGCAGTACTTC. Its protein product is CATSDLGTGGPNALSYEQYF.